This TCR beta chain was obtained from a study of shared clonotypes between healthy human individuals. The CDR3 contains 16 residues. V trimming: 7 bases; J trimming: 5 bases; junction bases outside the gene matches: 17. CDR1 is SGHRS, CDR2 YFSETQ, per germline. Profiling relied on immunoSEQ multiplex PCR, and the TCRdb table lists in-frame clones only, not all of them. Counted here are around 720,000 clones, about three quarters occurring once; the ten biggest clones make up around 1.7%. The chain uses TRBV5-1 and TRBJ2-5; TRBD1 matches 7 bases. What was sequenced was memory CD4+ T cells sorted from blood. Subset: CD45RA-negative fraction. The TCR originated in a woman in her twenties or thirties in good health. The CDR3: CASRRGSQGYDETQYF. The CDR3 region has the DNA TGCGCCAGCCGTCGTGGGTCACAGGGGTACGATGAGACCCAGTACTTC. Variable domain in full (rest from reference TRBV5-1 and TRBJ2-5): KAGVTQTPRYLIKTRGQQVTLSCSPISGHRSVSWYQQTPGQGLQFLFEYFSETQRNKGNFPGRFSGRQFSNSRSEMNVSTLELGDSALYLCASRRGSQGYDETQYFGPGTRLLVL.